The 10 T cell receptor beta chains below come from one sample, sequenced in a study of OX40 agonist ivuxolimab in advanced cancers. Profiling relied on immunoSEQ multiplex PCR, and the TCRdb table lists in-frame clones only, not all of them. The sample consists of over 55,000 clones, around 90% of them appearing once. This specimen consisted of CD4+ or CD8+ T cells sorted from blood, obtained in a trial of the OX40 agonist ivuxolimab. These receptors were taken from an adult with an advanced solid tumor such as melanoma, head and neck, liver or kidney cancer.

The rearrangement links TRBV6-1 to TRBJ2-7; TRBD2 matches 9 bases. The V gene's germline CDR1 is MNHNS and CDR2 SASEGT. CDR3 length: 15 amino acids. The junction had 4 bases not matched to a gene; V was cut back by 3 bases and J by 1 base. CDR3 in amino acids: CASSEAGGRSYEQYF. CDR3 nucleotides: TGTGCCAGCAGTGAGGCGGGGGGGCGGTCCTACGAGCAGTACTTC.

The V and J genes are TRBV5-1 and TRBJ2-1, with D perhaps matching TRBD1 or TRBD2 (5 bases each). Trimming cost V 4 bases and J 1 base, with 12 bases left between them. This CDR3 contains 15 residues. Germline loops: CDR1 SGHRS, CDR2 YFSETQ. This chain's CDR3 is CASSAKWGSYNEQFF. CDR3 bases: TGCGCCAGCAGCGCAAAGTGGGGGTCCTACAATGAGCAGTTCTTC. The full variable domain, in which reference TRBV5-1 and TRBJ2-1 provide the parts outside the CDR3, is KAGVTQTPRYLIKTRGQQVTLSCSPISGHRSVSWYQQTPGQGLQFLFEYFSETQRNKGNFPGRFSGRQFSNSRSEMNVSTLELGDSALYLCASSAKWGSYNEQFFGPGTRLTVL.

This sequence joins TRBV7-2 and TRBJ1-2, with 7 bases aligning to TRBD1. CDR1 is SGHTA, CDR2 FQGNSA, per germline. V lost 1 base, J lost 6 bases, and 5 bases stayed unmatched. This CDR3 comprises 14 residues. The CDR3 protein is CASSLGGTGDGYTF. CDR3 DNA: TGTGCCAGCAGCTTAGGCGGAACAGGGGATGGCTACACCTTC.

The chain couples TRBV7-8 to TRBJ1-2; 7 bases agree with TRBD1. Germline assignment: CDR1 SGHVS and CDR2 FQNEAQ. This CDR3 region has 14 residues. Trimming at V came to 5 bases and at J to 6 bases, leaving 9 bases not matched to a gene. CDR3 protein: CASSPSTGFDGYTF. For the CDR3, the DNA is TGTGCCAGCAGCCCGTCGACAGGGTTCGATGGCTACACCTTC.

The chain employs TRBV7-6 and TRBJ2-7; perhaps TRBD1 as D (5 bases). The CDR3 contains 15 residues. The ends were cut back, 4 bases at V and 5 bases at J, with 18 bases in the middle. Germline lookup yields CDR1 SGHVS and CDR2 FNYEAQ. The DNA for the CDR3 is TGTGCCAGCAGCTCCGATCCACTTCAGGGCCACGAGCAGTACTTC. Protein: CASSSDPLQGHEQYF.

This chain uses TRBV7-2 with TRBJ2-1; D is unclear. Germline V gives CDR1 SGHTA, CDR2 FQGNSA. V lost 1 base to trimming and J lost 4 bases, with 8 bases between them. This CDR3 contains 14 residues. The CDR3 DNA follows: TGTGCCAGCAGCTTAGACGGTTCTTACAATGAGCAGTTCTTC. This encodes CASSLDGSYNEQFF. Looking up the rest from reference TRBV7-2 and TRBJ2-1 gives the full variable domain: GAGVSQSPSNKVTEKGKDVELRCDPISGHTALYWYRQSLGQGLEFLIYFQGNSAPDKSGLPSDRFSAERTGGSVSTLTIQRTQQEDSAVYLCASSLDGSYNEQFFGPGTRLTVL.

J is TRBJ2-2 and V is TRBV6-1, with TRBD1 matching 10 bases. J lost 2 bases, V lost 3 bases, and 3 bases had no gene match. The CDR3 contains 16 residues. CDR1 and CDR2 (germline): MNHNS, SASEGT. CDR3 in amino acids: CASSEGQGQNTGELFF. CDR3 DNA sequence: TGTGCCAGCAGTGAGGGACAGGGGCAAAACACCGGGGAGCTGTTTTTT.

The J gene is TRBJ2-3, the V gene TRBV7-2; 8 bases fit TRBD2. The CDR3 covers 16 residues. The V and J ends lost 2 bases and 1 base, in that order; junction bases with no gene match: 5. Germline CDR1 reads SGHTA; CDR2 reads FQGNSA. The CDR3 DNA reads as TGTGCCAGCAGCTTATCTGGAGCGGGGGGCACAGATACGCAGTATTTT. This translates into CASSLSGAGGTDTQYF.

The V and J genes are TRBV6-5 and TRBJ2-7; 8 bases map to TRBD2. Trimming cost V 6 bases and J 4 bases; bases outside gene matches: 11. The CDR3 covers 15 residues. The germline V gene encodes CDR1 MNHEY and CDR2 SVGAGI. CDR3 nucleotide sequence: TGTGCCAGCAGCCCCGGGAGGGCGGTCTGGTACGAGCAGTACTTC. Protein sequence: CASSPGRAVWYEQYF.

The genes are TRBV5-5 and TRBJ1-2; 7 bases agree with TRBD1. The CDR3 is 14 amino acids. Germline V gene data show CDR1 as SGHKS and CDR2 as YYEKEE (reference sequence). J lost 0 bases, V lost 2 bases, and 1 base had no gene match. DNA of the CDR3: TGTGCCAGCAGCTTTACAGGGGCTAACTATGGCTACACCTTC. This translates into CASSFTGANYGYTF.